The source of this TCR beta chain is a study of a mutant IDH1 vaccine in newly diagnosed glioma. Concerning this clone itself: As yet, its antigen is unknown.

Method: immunoSEQ multiplex PCR; TCRdb's copy keeps in-frame clones and lacks some. The sample lists tens of thousands of clones; approximately 89% were seen once. General study findings and limits: Evidence of vaccine-induced immune responses was documented in 85% to 95% of patients.

Time point here: week 23, last vaccination. Topical imiquimod was applied with each vaccine dose, which held 300 ug of mutant IDH1 20-mer peptide. Patients carried new grade 3 or 4 IDH1-mutant astrocytomas lacking nuclear ATRX. The TCR was taken from a man in his fifties or sixties with glioma. The sequencing used PBMCs, collected from a glioma patient whose treatment included an IDH1 peptide vaccine.

The CDR3 is CASSSTSGRGETQYF. The CDR3 DNA is TGTGCCAGCAGCTCGACTAGCGGGAGAGGAGAGACCCAGTACTTC. This rearrangement joins TRBV7-9 to TRBJ2-5; 12 nucleotides line up with TRBD2. This CDR3 has 15 residues. Trimming cost V 4 bases and J 4 bases; bases outside gene matches: 4. CDR1 and CDR2 from the germline V gene are SEHNR and FQNEAQ (reference sequence).